The entry below gives a single T cell receptor beta chain sequence along with its context. The data were taken from a study of blood T cell repertoires in COVID-19. Study-wide context: Samples came from the United States, Italy and Spain, spanning acute and convalescent COVID-19.

Germline CDR1 and CDR2: SGHAT and FQNNGV. CDR3 length: 16 residues. Trimming pared 3 bases from V and 4 bases from J, leaving 18 bases between. The protocol was immunoSEQ multiplex PCR, while the TCRdb copy is restricted to in-frame clones and leaves out a portion. The table includes 100,000 or so clones, roughly 69% detected once. The chain combines TRBV11-2 with TRBJ1-1; D not resolved. The source is a man aged 80 or over with acute or convalescent COVID-19. What was sequenced was peripheral blood. The DNA for the CDR3 is TGTGCCAGCAGCTTTAGTATGAGGGCGCTGGTCACTGAAGCTTTCTTT. Translated: CASSFSMRALVTEAFF.